This T cell receptor beta chain was retrieved from a study of T-cell memory formation after mild COVID-19. For the study at large: Largely donor-specific sequence clusters came from a couple of donors.

To note about this clonotype: What it binds is not known.

5'RACE with constant-segment primers yielded barcoded, UMI-tagged TCR alpha and TCR beta cDNA libraries. TCRdb itself ran the 5' RACE reads through MiXCR, one entry per CDR3 protein. The profile shows about 240,000 distinct CDR3 sequences, approximately 9% of them singletons. Study-wide results and caveats: Cross-reactive memory seemingly joined, as some responding clones were found in pre-infection memory. The main location of contracting CD4+ clones was CM and EM, and that of contracting CD8+ clones was EMRA.

The CDR3 totals 15 residues. Between the trimmed V and J ends, which lost 6 bases and 0 bases, there was a span of 12 bases. Per the germline V gene, CDR1 is SNHLY and CDR2 is FYNNEI. This receptor was obtained from a man between 18 and 29 years old who had mild COVID-19 (a few samples of this study predate the infection). Cell type and time point are not known. The rearrangement uses TRBV2 and TRBJ2-4; a weak D match, TRBD1 (5 bases). Sequencing was carried out using PBMCs or a T cell subset sorted from them (not recorded which). The CDR3 DNA sequence: TGTGCCAGCAGAGCGACAGTTTTAGCCAAAAACATTCAGTACTTC. Translating gives CASRATVLAKNIQYF. The full variable domain, in which reference TRBV2 and TRBJ2-4 provide the parts outside the CDR3, is EPEVTQTPSHQVTQMGQEVILRCVPISNHLYFYWYRQILGQKVEFLVSFYNNEISEKSEIFDDQFSVERPDGSNFTLKIRSTKLEDSAMYFCASRATVLAKNIQYFGAGTRLSVL.